The rows below give T cell receptor beta chains drawn from one sample of a study of T cell changes during pregnancy in multiple sclerosis. Some clones are missing from TCRdb's copy, which holds only in-frame ones; the method was immunoSEQ multiplex PCR. The profile shows approximately 42,000 clones, around 84% of them singletons. The sequences come from CD4+ T cells from peripheral blood mononuclear cells, collected before pregnancy. These receptor sequences come from a female donor with multiple sclerosis, enrolled in a pregnancy study. Both conserved end residues are part of each CDR3.

V gene,CDR3 protein
TRBV30,CAWTSGTGGSGNTIYF
TRBV1,CTSSQDPTTSGLNEQFF
TRBV7-2,CASSLYPGQGIGPTGELFF
TRBV15,CATSRGGSRDYEQYF
TRBV7-9,CASPVDRTEYGYTF
TRBV14,CASSQTPYRGRTGELFF
TRBV19,CASSLEREFLSSTDTQYF
TRBV30,CAWSPLTDTQYF
TRBV6-1,CASSEQAGDSYEQYF
TRBV5-1,CASSLEAYNTGELFF
TRBV9,CASSGWGGYGNTIYF
TRBV5-1,CASSLRGDTGELFF
TRBV7-9,CASSSTGYSGNTIYF
TRBV6-1,CASSEGKNGRSEQFF
TRBV18,CASSPLRGQGLTNEKLFF
TRBV5-1,CASSPGTRSPDTQYF
TRBV6-5,CASSQDRGVSDEQFF
TRBV9,CASSEGASKDTQYF
TRBV30,CAWGTAASKVQGRHLHF
TRBV5-6,CASSLTISYEQYF
TRBV6-4,CASSDSGRGESEAFF
TRBV30,CAWSLTGGDGYTF